Listed below are T cell receptor beta chains from one sample, sequenced in a study of OX40 agonist ivuxolimab in advanced cancers. The table came from immunoSEQ multiplex PCR; TCRdb's copy has only in-frame clones and leaves some out. This sample has approximately 48,000 clones, with around nine tenths found just once. The input for sequencing was CD4+ or CD8+ T cells sorted from blood, taken in a trial of the OX40 agonist ivuxolimab. Every receptor here comes from an adult with an advanced solid tumor such as melanoma, head and neck, liver or kidney cancer. The CDR3 runs from the conserved cysteine through the conserved F or W. D genes are given only for firm matches. Some rows have no size entry. The others give once, few or many, or a class for an expanded clone.

d_gene | j_gene | abundance | v_gene | CDR3aa | CDR3nt
TRBD1 | TRBJ2-1 | NA | TRBV11-3 | CASSGTGGNEQFF | TGTGCCAGCAGCGGGACAGGGGGCAATGAGCAGTTCTTC
NA | TRBJ1-2 | NA | TRBV5-4 | CASSLEYRFYGYTF | TGTGCCAGCAGCTTGGAGTACAGATTCTATGGCTACACCTTC
TRBD1 | TRBJ1-2 | NA | TRBV4-1 | CASSQLTGGGYTF | TGCGCCAGCAGCCAACTAACAGGGGGCGGCTACACCTTC
TRBD1 | TRBJ1-2 | NA | TRBV2 | CATWTGGVSYGYTF | TGTGCCACATGGACAGGGGGCGTAAGCTATGGCTACACCTTC
TRBD2 | TRBJ2-1 | NA | TRBV6-5 | CASSYGGVYNEQFF | TGTGCCAGCAGTTACGGGGGGGTCTACAATGAGCAGTTCTTC
TRBD1 | TRBJ1-2 | NA | TRBV7-9 | CASSSDRGHYGYTF | TGTGCCAGCAGCTCCGACAGGGGGCACTATGGCTACACCTTC
NA | TRBJ2-4 | NA | TRBV18 | CASSPPIQPTKNIQYF | TGTGCCAGCTCACCACCGATACAGCCAACCAAAAACATTCAGTACTTC
TRBD1 | TRBJ2-7 | NA | TRBV4-1 | CASSHARDRAYEQYF | TGCGCCAGCAGCCATGCCCGGGACAGGGCCTACGAGCAGTACTTC
NA | TRBJ2-7 | few | TRBV2 | CASSEAKYTYEQYF | TGTGCCAGCAGTGAAGCCAAGTACACCTACGAGCAGTACTTC
NA | TRBJ1-4 | NA | TRBV9 | CASSPIRGGVANEKLFF | TGTGCCAGCAGCCCCATTAGGGGCGGGGTAGCTAATGAAAAACTGTTTTTT
TRBD1 | TRBJ2-1 | NA | TRBV29-1 | CSVHDRGPPANEQFF | TGCAGCGTCCACGACAGGGGGCCCCCGGCCAATGAGCAGTTCTTC
TRBD2 | TRBJ2-6 | NA | TRBV9 | CASSLTGVAGGGGANVLTF | TGTGCCAGCAGCCTGACGGGAGTAGCGGGGGGTGGTGGGGCCAACGTCCTGACTTTC
TRBD2 | TRBJ2-7 | NA | TRBV9 | CASSSTSGRVYEQYF | TGTGCCAGCAGCTCTACTAGCGGGAGAGTCTACGAGCAGTACTTC
NA | TRBJ1-2 | few | TRBV6-1 | CASSEGRLTNYGYTF | TGTGCCAGCAGTGAGGGACGGCTAACTAACTATGGCTACACCTTC
NA | TRBJ1-1 | NA | TRBV7-9 | CASSYPSREAFF | TGTGCCAGCAGCTACCCGAGCAGGGAGGCTTTCTTT
NA | TRBJ2-7 | NA | TRBV13 | CASSSRFVGVNFYEQYF | TGTGCCAGCAGCTCCCGATTCGTCGGGGTTAACTTCTACGAGCAGTACTTC
NA | TRBJ2-1 | NA | TRBV27 | CASSLLGGLNNEQFF | TGTGCCAGCAGTTTATTGGGGGGGCTAAACAATGAGCAGTTCTTC
TRBD2 | TRBJ2-4 | NA | TRBV7-9 | CASSFPDSGRNMAKNIQYF | TGTGCCAGCAGCTTCCCCGATAGCGGGAGGAATATGGCCAAAAACATTCAGTACTTC
NA | TRBJ2-6 | once | TRBV7-8 | CASLAAGANVLTF | TGTGCCAGCTTAGCAGCTGGGGCCAACGTCCTGACTTTC